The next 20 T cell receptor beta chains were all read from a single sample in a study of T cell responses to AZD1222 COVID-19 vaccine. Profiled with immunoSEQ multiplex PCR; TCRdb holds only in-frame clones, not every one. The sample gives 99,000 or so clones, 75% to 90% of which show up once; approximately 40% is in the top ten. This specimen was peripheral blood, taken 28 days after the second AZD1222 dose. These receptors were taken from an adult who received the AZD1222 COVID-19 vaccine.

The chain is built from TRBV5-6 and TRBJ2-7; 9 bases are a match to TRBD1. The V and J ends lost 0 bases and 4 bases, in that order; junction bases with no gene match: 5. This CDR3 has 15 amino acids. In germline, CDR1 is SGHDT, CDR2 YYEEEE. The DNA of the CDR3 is TGTGCCAGCAGCTTGGGACAGGGGGGAAGGTACGAGCAGTACTTC. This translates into CASSLGQGGRYEQYF.

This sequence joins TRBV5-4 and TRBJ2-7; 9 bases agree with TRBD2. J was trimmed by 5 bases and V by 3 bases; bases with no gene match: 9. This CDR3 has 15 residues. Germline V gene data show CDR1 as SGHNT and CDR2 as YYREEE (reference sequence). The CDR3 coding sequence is TGTGCCAGCAGCTCCCTGGGCGGGAGGGCCGACGAGCAGTACTTC. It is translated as CASSSLGGRADEQYF.

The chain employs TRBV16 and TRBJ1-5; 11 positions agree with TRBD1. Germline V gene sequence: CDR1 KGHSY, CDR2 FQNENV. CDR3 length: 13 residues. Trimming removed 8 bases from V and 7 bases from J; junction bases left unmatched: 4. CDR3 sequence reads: CASRTGGSQPQHF. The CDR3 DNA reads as TGTGCCAGCCGGACAGGGGGCTCCCAGCCCCAGCATTTT. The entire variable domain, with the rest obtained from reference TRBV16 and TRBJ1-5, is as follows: GEEVAQTPKHLVRGEGQKAKLYCAPIKGHSYVFWYQQVLKNEFKFLISFQNENVFDETGMPKERFSAKCLPNSPCSLEIQATKLEDSAVYFCASRTGGSQPQHFGDGTRLSIL.

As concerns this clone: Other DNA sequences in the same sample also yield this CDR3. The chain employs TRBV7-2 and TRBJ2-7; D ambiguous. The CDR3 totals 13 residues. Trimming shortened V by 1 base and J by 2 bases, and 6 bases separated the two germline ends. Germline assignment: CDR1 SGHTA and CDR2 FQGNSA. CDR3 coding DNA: TGTGCCAGCAGCTTAGGGGGTCCCTACGAGCAGTACTTC. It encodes CASSLGGPYEQYF.

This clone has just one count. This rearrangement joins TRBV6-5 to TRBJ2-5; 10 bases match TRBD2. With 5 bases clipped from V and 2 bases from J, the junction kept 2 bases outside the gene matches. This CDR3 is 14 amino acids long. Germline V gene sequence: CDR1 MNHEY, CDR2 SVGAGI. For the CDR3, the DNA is TGTGCCAGCAGTCAGACTAGCGGGCAAGAGACCCAGTACTTC. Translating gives CASSQTSGQETQYF.

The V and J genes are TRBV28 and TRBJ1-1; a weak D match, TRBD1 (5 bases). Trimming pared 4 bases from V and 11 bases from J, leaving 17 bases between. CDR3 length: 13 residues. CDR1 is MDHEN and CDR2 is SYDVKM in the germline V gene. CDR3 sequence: CASSSPGLIVAFF. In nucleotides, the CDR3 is TGTGCCAGCAGTTCGCCGGGGCTGATAGTGGCTTTCTTT.

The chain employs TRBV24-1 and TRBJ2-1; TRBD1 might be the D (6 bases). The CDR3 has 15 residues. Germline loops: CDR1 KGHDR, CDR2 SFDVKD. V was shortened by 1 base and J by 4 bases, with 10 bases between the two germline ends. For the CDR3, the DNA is TGTGCCACCAGTGATTTAAAGCAGGGGTACAATGAGCAGTTCTTC. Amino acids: CATSDLKQGYNEQFF.

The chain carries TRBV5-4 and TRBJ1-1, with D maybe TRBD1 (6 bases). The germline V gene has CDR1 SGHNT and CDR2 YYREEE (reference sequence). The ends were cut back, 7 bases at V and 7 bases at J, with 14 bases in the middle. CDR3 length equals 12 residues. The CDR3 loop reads CASQRGGIEAFF. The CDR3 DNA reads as TGTGCCAGCCAAAGGGGGGGGATTGAAGCTTTCTTT.

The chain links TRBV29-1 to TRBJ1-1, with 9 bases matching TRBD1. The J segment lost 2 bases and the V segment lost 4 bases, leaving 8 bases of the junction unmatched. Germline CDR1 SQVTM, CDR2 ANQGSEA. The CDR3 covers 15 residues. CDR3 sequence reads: CSVVTTGGLNTEAFF. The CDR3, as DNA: TGCAGCGTTGTCACGACAGGGGGGCTTAACACTGAAGCTTTCTTT.

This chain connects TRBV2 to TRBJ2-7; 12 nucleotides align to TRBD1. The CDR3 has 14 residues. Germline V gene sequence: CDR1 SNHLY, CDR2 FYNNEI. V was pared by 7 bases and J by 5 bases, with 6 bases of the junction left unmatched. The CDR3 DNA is TGTGCCAGCACTGGGACAGGGGGCGCACACGAGCAGTACTTC. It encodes CASTGTGGAHEQYF.

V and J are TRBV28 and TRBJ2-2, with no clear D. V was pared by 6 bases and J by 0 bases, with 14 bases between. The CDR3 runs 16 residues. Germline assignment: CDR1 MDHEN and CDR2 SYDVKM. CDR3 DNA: TGTGCCAGCAGATTGGGTGGGGTCGCGAACACCGGGGAGCTGTTTTTT. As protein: CASRLGGVANTGELFF.

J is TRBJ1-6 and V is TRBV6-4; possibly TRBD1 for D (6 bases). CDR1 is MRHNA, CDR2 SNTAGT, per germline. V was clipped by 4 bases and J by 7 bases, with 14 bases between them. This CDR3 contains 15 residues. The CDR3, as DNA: TGTGCCAGCAGTGGACAGGCCTCGGGGAATTCACCCCTCCACTTT. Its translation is CASSGQASGNSPLHF.

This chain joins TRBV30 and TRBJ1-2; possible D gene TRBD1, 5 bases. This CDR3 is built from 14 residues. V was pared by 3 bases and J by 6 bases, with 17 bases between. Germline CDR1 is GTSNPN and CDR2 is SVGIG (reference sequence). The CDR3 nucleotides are TGTGCCTGGAGGGACCCGGGACTTACCCATGGCTACACCTTC. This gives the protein CAWRDPGLTHGYTF.

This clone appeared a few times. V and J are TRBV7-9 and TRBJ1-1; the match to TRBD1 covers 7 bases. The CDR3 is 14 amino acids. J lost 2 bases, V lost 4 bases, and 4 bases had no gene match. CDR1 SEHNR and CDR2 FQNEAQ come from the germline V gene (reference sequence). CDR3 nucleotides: TGTGCCAGCAGCTCGGACAGGCGCAACACTGAAGCTTTCTTT. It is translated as CASSSDRRNTEAFF.

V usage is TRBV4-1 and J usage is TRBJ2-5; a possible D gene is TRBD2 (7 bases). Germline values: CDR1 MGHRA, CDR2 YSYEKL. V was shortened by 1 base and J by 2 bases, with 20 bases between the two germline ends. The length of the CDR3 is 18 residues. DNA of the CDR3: TGCGCCAGCAGCCAAGCCGGGCGGGGGCTTCTGCCACAAGAGACCCAGTACTTC. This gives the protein CASSQAGRGLLPQETQYF.

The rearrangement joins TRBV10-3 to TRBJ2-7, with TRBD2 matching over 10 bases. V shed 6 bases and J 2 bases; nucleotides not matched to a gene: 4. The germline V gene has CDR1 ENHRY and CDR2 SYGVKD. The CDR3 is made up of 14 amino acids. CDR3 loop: CAIREGTSAYEQYF. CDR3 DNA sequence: TGTGCCATCAGGGAGGGGACTAGCGCCTACGAGCAGTACTTC.

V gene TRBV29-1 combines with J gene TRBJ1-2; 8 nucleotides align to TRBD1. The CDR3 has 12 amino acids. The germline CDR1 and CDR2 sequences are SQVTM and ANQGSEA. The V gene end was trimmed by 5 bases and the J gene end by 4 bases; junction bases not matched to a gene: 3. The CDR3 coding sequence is TGCAGCGTTCCGGGACAGGTCTATGGCTACACCTTC. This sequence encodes CSVPGQVYGYTF.

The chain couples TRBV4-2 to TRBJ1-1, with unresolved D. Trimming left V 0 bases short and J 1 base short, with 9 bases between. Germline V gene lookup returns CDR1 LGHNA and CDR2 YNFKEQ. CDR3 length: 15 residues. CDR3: CASSQDPAANTEAFF. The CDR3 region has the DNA TGTGCCAGCAGCCAAGATCCCGCAGCGAACACTGAAGCTTTCTTT.

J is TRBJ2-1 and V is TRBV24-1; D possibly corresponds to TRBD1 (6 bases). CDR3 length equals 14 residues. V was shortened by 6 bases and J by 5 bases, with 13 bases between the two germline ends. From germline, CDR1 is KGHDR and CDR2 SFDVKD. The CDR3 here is CATSKDRQHNEQFF. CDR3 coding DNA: TGTGCCACCAGTAAAGACAGGCAACACAATGAGCAGTTCTTC.

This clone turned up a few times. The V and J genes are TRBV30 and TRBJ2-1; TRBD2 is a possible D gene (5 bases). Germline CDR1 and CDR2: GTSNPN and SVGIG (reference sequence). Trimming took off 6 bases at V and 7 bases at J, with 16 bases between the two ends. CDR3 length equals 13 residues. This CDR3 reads CACNAGLRNEQFF. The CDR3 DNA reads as TGTGCCTGCAACGCGGGTTTGAGGAATGAGCAGTTCTTC.